A single sample gave rise to the 17 T cell receptor beta chains below, sequenced in a study of PD-1 blockade in classical Hodgkin lymphoma. The assay was immunoSEQ multiplex PCR, and TCRdb's table has in-frame clones only and misses some. The sample lists 20,000 to 25,000 clones, about 63% seen once, with 5% to 6.5% in the top ten. Relapse after autologous stem cell transplantation occurred in every patient, and brentuximab vedotin exposure varied. Specimen: peripheral blood mononuclear cells (PBMCs), collected at baseline. These receptors all come from a human donor with classical Hodgkin lymphoma.

V gene TRBV9 combines with J gene TRBJ1-1; no clear D gene. CDR1 and CDR2 from the germline V gene are SGDLS and YYNGEE. The CDR3 is 13 residues long. The V and J ends lost 6 bases and 3 bases respectively, with 12 bases between them. The CDR3, as DNA: TGTGCCAGCACTCCCCCCGTTGACACTGAAGCTTTCTTT. Encoded protein: CASTPPVDTEAFF. Full variable domain (remainder filled in from reference TRBV9 and TRBJ1-1): DSGVTQTPKHLITATGQRVTLRCSPRSGDLSVYWYQQSLDQGLQFLIQYYNGEERAKGNILERFSAQQFPDLHSELNLSSLELGDSALYFCASTPPVDTEAFFGQGTRLTVV.

The V gene is TRBV4-1, the J gene TRBJ2-3; TRBD2 might be the D (6 bases). The CDR3 runs 17 residues. Deletions cut 0 bases from V and 2 bases from J, with 15 bases between. Germline-derived CDR1 and CDR2 are MGHRA and YSYEKL. The CDR3 coding sequence is TGCGCCAGCAGCCAAGATCAAACGGGGGATTACACAGATACGCAGTATTTT. Its translation is CASSQDQTGDYTDTQYF.

The V and J genes are TRBV4-1 and TRBJ2-5, with 13 bases matching TRBD2. The CDR3 totals 18 residues. The J segment lost 0 bases and the V segment lost 2 bases, leaving 6 bases of the junction unmatched. The V gene's germline CDR1 is MGHRA and CDR2 YSYEKL. In nucleotides, the CDR3 is TGCGCCAGCAGCCAAATATCACTAGCGGGGGGGCACCAAGAGACCCAGTACTTC. Translated: CASSQISLAGGHQETQYF.

The chain recombines TRBV5-8 with TRBJ2-1; 8 nucleotides agree with TRBD1. Per germline, CDR1 SGHTS and CDR2 YDEGEE. The V and J ends lost 3 bases and 4 bases, in that order; junction bases with no gene match: 15. The CDR3 totals 18 residues. As DNA, the CDR3 is TGTGCCAGCAGCTATGACCCCGGACAGGGTGGGGGATACAATGAGCAGTTCTTC. Translating it yields CASSYDPGQGGGYNEQFF.

The chain combines TRBV30 with TRBJ1-2; possible D gene TRBD1, 5 bases. Germline CDR1 GTSNPN, CDR2 SVGIG (reference sequence). The CDR3 extends over 16 amino acids. V was shortened by 0 bases and J by 4 bases, with 18 bases between the two germline ends. The CDR3 region has the DNA TGTGCCTGGAGTGTAAGCCGGGGGTGGGGGACCTATGGCTACACCTTC. Translating gives CAWSVSRGWGTYGYTF.

The V and J genes are TRBV11-2 and TRBJ2-5; 9 nucleotides line up with TRBD1. Looked up from germline, CDR1 is SGHAT and CDR2 is FQNNGV. Trimming cost V 1 base and J 3 bases; bases outside gene matches: 6. The CDR3 sequence is 16 residues long. The CDR3 sequence is CASSLAIGTGKETQYF. Written as DNA, the CDR3 is TGTGCCAGCAGCTTAGCGATTGGGACAGGGAAAGAGACCCAGTACTTC. The variable domain in full, with the rest retrieved from reference TRBV11-2 and TRBJ2-5, is EAGVAQSPRYKIIEKRQSVAFWCNPISGHATLYWYQQILGQGPKLLIQFQNNGVVDDSQLPKDRFSAERLKGVDSTLKIQPAKLEDSAVYLCASSLAIGTGKETQYFGPGTRLLVL.

The count of this clone is one. The rearrangement joins TRBV4-3 to TRBJ2-6; TRBD2 is a possible D gene (5 bases). With 1 base removed from V and 1 base from J, the gap between germline ends came to 14 bases. The germline V gene has CDR1 LGHNA and CDR2 YSLEER. This CDR3 region has 18 residues. The CDR3 region is CASSQVRGPSSGANVLTF. Written as DNA, the CDR3 is TGCGCCAGCAGCCAAGTTCGCGGGCCCAGTTCTGGGGCCAACGTCCTGACTTTC.

This chain links TRBV5-5 with TRBJ1-2; D unresolved. The CDR3 is made up of 14 amino acids. The ends were cut back, 0 bases at V and 8 bases at J, with 14 bases in the middle. From germline, CDR1 is SGHKS and CDR2 YYEKEE (reference sequence). CDR3 sequence: CASSLVGRDGGYTF. The CDR3 DNA reads as TGTGCCAGCAGCTTGGTAGGGAGGGATGGCGGCTACACCTTC.

The chain couples TRBV5-1 to TRBJ2-5, with TRBD2 matching 8 bases. CDR3 length equals 17 residues. The germline CDR1 and CDR2 sequences are SGHRS and YFSETQ. V was pared by 0 bases and J by 5 bases, with 12 bases of the junction left unmatched. CDR3 region: CASSLAFQRELRETQYF. The CDR3 region has the DNA TGCGCCAGCAGCTTGGCATTTCAGCGGGAGCTGCGGGAGACCCAGTACTTC.

The V call is TRBV5-1, the J call TRBJ1-1; 8 bases line up with TRBD1. The length of the CDR3 is 16 residues. Germline trimming cut 0 bases from V and 4 bases from J; bases unmatched to any gene: 8. Germline values: CDR1 SGHRS, CDR2 YFSETQ. In DNA form, the CDR3 reads TGCGCCAGCAGCTTGGCTCAGGGGGCATTGGGCACTGAAGCTTTCTTT. Protein: CASSLAQGALGTEAFF.

This clone occurred a few times. The chain has TRBV19 and TRBJ2-1, with 11 nucleotides matching TRBD2. This CDR3 spans 18 amino acids. The junction had 19 bases not matched to a gene; V was cut back by 6 bases and J by 9 bases. The germline CDR1 and CDR2 sequences are LNHDA and SQIVND (reference sequence). The CDR3 spells CASSKGLAGGSRLSEQFF. The CDR3 nucleotides read TGTGCCAGTAGCAAGGGGCTAGCGGGGGGATCTCGGTTAAGTGAGCAGTTCTTC.

The rearrangement uses TRBV6-6 and TRBJ1-3; tentative D call: TRBD1 (5 bases). Germline CDR1 MNHNY, CDR2 SVGAGI (reference sequence). V lost 5 bases, J lost 2 bases, and 16 bases lay in between. The CDR3 contains 16 residues. The CDR3: CASSPRSGLTGNTIYF. In nucleotides, the CDR3 is TGTGCCAGCAGTCCTAGATCGGGGCTTACTGGAAACACCATATATTTT.

The chain uses TRBV6-6 and TRBJ2-7; D may correspond to TRBD1 or TRBD2 (7 bases each). The length of the CDR3 is 15 residues. Trimming pared 2 bases from V and 2 bases from J, leaving 13 bases between. In germline, CDR1 is MNHNY, CDR2 SVGAGI (reference sequence). For the CDR3, the DNA is TGTGCCAGCAGTTACGAGGCAGGGGGGGCCTACGAGCAGTACTTC. This gives the protein CASSYEAGGAYEQYF.

The chain links TRBV28 to TRBJ1-5; D perhaps matches TRBD1 (6 bases). The germline gives CDR1 MDHEN, CDR2 SYDVKM. The CDR3 has 16 amino acids. With 1 base removed from V and 2 bases from J, the gap between germline ends came to 12 bases. The chain's CDR3 is CASSLSAPGGNQPQHF. As DNA, the CDR3 is TGTGCCAGCAGTTTATCAGCCCCAGGGGGCAATCAGCCCCAGCATTTT. Using reference TRBV28 and TRBJ1-5 for the parts outside the CDR3, the full variable domain is DVKVTQSSRYLVKRTGEKVFLECVQDMDHENMFWYRQDPGLGLRLIYFSYDVKMKEKGDIPEGYSVSREKKERFSLILESASTNQTSMYLCASSLSAPGGNQPQHFGDGTRLSIL.

This clone was observed a few times. The junction departs from germline at one end; a sequencing error may be responsible. V is TRBV5-1 and J is TRBJ1-2; a possible D gene is TRBD1 (6 bases). Germline V gene data show CDR1 as SGHRS and CDR2 as YFSETQ. There are 13 residues in the CDR3. The CDR3 region is CASSLGVGTLHHF. CDR3 sequence (DNA): TGCGCCAGCAGCTTGGGTGTAGGGACACTCCACCACTTC.

The chain employs TRBV2 and TRBJ1-3; TRBD1 might be the D (5 bases). The CDR3 is made up of 17 amino acids. Per germline, CDR1 SNHLY and CDR2 FYNNEI. Trimming shortened V by 1 base and J by 3 bases, and 16 bases separated the two germline ends. Written as DNA, the CDR3 is TGTGCCAGCAGTGAAGGGGGGGGAGCATACCTTGGAAACACCATATATTTT. This codes for CASSEGGGAYLGNTIYF.

V is TRBV9 and J is TRBJ2-3; 11 nucleotides line up with TRBD2. The CDR3 has 18 amino acids. Germline CDR1 reads SGDLS; CDR2 reads YYNGEE. Trimming cost V 0 bases and J 2 bases; bases outside gene matches: 8. The CDR3 bases are TGTGCCAGCAGCGTAGGGGTTAGCGGGGGGGCCTTCACAGATACGCAGTATTTT. It is translated as CASSVGVSGGAFTDTQYF. Full variable domain (missing parts from reference TRBV9 and TRBJ2-3): DSGVTQTPKHLITATGQRVTLRCSPRSGDLSVYWYQQSLDQGLQFLIQYYNGEERAKGNILERFSAQQFPDLHSELNLSSLELGDSALYFCASSVGVSGGAFTDTQYFGPGTRLTVL.